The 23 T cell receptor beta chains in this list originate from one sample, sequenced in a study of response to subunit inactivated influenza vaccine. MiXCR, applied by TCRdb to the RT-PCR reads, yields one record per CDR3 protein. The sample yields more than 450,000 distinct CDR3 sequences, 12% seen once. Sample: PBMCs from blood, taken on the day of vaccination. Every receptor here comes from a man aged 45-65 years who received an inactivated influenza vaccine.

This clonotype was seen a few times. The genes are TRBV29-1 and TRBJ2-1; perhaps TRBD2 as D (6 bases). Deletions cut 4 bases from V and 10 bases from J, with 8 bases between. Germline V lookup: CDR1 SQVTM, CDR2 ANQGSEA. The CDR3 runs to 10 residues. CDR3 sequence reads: CSVAGGEQFF. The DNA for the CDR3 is TGCAGCGTTGCAGGAGGGGAGCAGTTCTTC.

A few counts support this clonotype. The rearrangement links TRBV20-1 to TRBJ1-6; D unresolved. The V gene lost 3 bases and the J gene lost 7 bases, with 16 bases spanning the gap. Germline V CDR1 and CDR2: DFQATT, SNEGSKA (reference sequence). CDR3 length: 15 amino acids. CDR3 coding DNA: TGCAGTGCTAGCCGACTGACGGCAATGAATTCACCCCTCCACTTT. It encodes CSASRLTAMNSPLHF.

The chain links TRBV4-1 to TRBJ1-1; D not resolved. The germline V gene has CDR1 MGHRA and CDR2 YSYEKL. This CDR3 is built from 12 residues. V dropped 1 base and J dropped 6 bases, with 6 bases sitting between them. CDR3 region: CASSQGVAEAFF. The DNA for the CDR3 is TGCGCCAGCAGCCAAGGGGTAGCTGAAGCTTTCTTT.

CDR3 DNA sequence: TGTGCCACACGACCAGCGAACACCGGGGAGCTGTTTTTT. This codes for CATRPANTGELFF. V is TRBV6-2 or TRBV6-3 and J is TRBJ2-2; D uncertain. V was pared by 10 bases and J by 0 bases, with 9 bases between. Germline V gene sequence: CDR1 MNHEY, CDR2 SVGEGT. There are 13 residues in the CDR3.

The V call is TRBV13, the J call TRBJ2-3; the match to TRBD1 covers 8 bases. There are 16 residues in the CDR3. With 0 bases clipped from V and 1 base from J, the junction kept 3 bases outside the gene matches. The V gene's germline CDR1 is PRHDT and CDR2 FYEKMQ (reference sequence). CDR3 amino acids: CASSLGQGARTDTQYF. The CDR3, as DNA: TGTGCCAGCAGCTTAGGCCAGGGGGCTCGCACAGATACGCAGTATTTT.

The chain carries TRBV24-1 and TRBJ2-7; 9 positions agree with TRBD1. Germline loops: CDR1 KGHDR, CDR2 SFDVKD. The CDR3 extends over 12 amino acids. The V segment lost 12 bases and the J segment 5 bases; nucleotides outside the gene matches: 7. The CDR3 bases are TGTGCCGCCGGGACAGGGCCCCACGAGCAGTACTTC. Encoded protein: CAAGTGPHEQYF.

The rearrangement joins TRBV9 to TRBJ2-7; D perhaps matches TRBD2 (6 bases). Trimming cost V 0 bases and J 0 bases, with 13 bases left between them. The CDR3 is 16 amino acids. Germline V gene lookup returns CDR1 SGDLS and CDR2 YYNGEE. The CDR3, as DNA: TGTGCCAGCAGCGTAGATTCGGGGAGGAACTCCTACGAGCAGTACTTC. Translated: CASSVDSGRNSYEQYF.

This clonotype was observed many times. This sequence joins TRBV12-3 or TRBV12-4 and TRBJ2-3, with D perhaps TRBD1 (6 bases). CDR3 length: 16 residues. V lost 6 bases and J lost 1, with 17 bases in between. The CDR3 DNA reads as TGTGCCAGCAGCCTGATGACAGGACGGGGCACAGATACGCAGTATTTT. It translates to CASSLMTGRGTDTQYF.

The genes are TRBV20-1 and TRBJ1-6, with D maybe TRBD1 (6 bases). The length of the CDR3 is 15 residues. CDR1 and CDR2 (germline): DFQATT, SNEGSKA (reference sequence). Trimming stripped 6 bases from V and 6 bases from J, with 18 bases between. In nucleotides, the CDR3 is TGCAGTGCGGGGGGCGCCGATCCATTTAATTCACCCCTCCACTTT. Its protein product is CSAGGADPFNSPLHF.

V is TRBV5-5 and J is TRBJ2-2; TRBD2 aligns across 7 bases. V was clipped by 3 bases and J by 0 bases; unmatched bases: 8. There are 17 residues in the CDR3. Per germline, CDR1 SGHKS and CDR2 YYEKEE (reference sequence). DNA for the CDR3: TGTGCCAGCAGCTCCGTACTAGCGAGCGCGAACACCGGGGAGCTGTTTTTT. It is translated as CASSSVLASANTGELFF.

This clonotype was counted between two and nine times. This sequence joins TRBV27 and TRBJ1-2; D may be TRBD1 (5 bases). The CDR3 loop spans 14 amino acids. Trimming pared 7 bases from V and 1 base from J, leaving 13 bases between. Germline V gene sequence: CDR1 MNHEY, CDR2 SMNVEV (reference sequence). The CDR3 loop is CASTSAQGNYGYTF. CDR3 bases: TGTGCCAGCACATCCGCCCAGGGTAACTATGGCTACACCTTC.

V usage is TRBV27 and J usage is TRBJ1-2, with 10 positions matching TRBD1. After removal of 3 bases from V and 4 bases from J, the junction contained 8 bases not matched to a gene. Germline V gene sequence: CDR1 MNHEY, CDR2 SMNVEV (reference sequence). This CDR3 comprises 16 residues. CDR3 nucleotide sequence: TGTGCCAGCAGTTTGGTGACAGGGGGCACCCCCTATGGCTACACCTTC. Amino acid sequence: CASSLVTGGTPYGYTF.

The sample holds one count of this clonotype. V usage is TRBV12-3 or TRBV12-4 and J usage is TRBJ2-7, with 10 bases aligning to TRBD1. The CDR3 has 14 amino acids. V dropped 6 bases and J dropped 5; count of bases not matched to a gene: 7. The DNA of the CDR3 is TGTGCCAGCAGCGACCGGGACAGGGGAGACGAGCAGTACTTC. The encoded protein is CASSDRDRGDEQYF.

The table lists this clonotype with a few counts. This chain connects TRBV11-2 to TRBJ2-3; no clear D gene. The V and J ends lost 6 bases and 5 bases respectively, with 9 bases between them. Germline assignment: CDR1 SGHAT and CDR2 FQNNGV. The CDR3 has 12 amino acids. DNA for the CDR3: TGTGCCAGCAGTCCTGCCCGAGATACGCAGTATTTT. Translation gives CASSPARDTQYF.

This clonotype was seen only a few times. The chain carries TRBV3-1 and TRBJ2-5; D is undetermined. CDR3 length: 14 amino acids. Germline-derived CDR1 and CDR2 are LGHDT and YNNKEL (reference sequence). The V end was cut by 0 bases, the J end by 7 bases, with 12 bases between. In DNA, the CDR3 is TGTGCCAGCAGCCAAGATACGGGCGTCGGGACCCAGTACTTC. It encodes CASSQDTGVGTQYF.

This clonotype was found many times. The CDR3 sequence is CASSVVPSGSHEQYF. Written as DNA, the CDR3 is TGTGCCAGCAGCGTAGTTCCTAGCGGGAGCCACGAGCAGTACTTC. V gene TRBV9 combines with J gene TRBJ2-7; 10 nucleotides align to TRBD2. This CDR3 has 15 residues. With V trimmed by 0 bases and J by 5 bases, 5 bases remained unmatched. Germline V gene sequence: CDR1 SGDLS, CDR2 YYNGEE.

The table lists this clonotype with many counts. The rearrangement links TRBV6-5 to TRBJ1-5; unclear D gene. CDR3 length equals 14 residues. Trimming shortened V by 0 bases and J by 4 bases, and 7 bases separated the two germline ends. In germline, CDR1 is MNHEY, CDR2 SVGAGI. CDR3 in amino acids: CASSYSQVNQPQHF. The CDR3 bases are TGTGCCAGCAGTTACTCTCAGGTTAATCAGCCCCAGCATTTT.

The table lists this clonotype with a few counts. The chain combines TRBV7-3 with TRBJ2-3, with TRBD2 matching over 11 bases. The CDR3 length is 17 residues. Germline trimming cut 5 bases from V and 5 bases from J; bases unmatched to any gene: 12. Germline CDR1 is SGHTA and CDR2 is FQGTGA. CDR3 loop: CASSPGFSGRERDTQYF. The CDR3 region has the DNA TGTGCCAGCAGCCCCGGGTTTAGCGGGAGGGAACGAGATACGCAGTATTTT. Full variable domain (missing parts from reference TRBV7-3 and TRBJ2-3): GAGVSQTPSNKVTEKGKYVELRCDPISGHTALYWYRQSLGQGPEFLIYFQGTGAADDSGLPNDRFFAVRPEGSVSTLKIQRTERGDSAVYLCASSPGFSGRERDTQYFGPGTRLTVL.

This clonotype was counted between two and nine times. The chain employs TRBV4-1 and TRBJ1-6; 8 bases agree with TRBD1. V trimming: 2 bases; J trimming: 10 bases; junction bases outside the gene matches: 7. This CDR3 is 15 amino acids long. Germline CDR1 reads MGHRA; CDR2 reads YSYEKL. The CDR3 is CASSQSDRVGSPLHF. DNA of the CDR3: TGCGCCAGCAGCCAATCGGACAGGGTCGGCTCACCCCTCCACTTT.

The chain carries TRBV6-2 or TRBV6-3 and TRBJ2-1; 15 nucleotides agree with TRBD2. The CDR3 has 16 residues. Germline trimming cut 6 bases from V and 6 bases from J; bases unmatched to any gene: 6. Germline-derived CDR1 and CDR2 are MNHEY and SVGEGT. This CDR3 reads CASSRTSGRASNEQFF. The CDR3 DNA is TGTGCCAGCAGCCGGACTAGCGGGAGGGCCTCCAATGAGCAGTTCTTC.

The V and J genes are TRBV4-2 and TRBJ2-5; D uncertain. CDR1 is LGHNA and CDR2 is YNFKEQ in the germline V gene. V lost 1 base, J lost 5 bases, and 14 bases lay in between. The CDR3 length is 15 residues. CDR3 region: CASSQGLSLKETQYF. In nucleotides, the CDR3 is TGTGCCAGCAGCCAAGGCCTTAGTCTGAAGGAGACCCAGTACTTC.

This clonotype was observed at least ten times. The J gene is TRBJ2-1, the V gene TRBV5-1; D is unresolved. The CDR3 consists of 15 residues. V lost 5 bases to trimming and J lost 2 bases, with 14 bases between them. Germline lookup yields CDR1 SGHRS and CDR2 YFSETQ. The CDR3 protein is CASSPRADTYNEQFF. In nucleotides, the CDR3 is TGCGCCAGCAGTCCCCGGGCGGATACCTACAATGAGCAGTTCTTC.

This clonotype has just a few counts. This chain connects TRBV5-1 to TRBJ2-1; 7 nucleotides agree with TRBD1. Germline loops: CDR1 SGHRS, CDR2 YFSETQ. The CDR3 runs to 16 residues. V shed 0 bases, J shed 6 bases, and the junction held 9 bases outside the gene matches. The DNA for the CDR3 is TGCGCCAGCAGCTTGGCCGGGACAGCAGGCCTCAATGAGCAGTTCTTC. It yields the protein CASSLAGTAGLNEQFF.